This T cell receptor beta chain was identified in a study of Ad26.COV2.S vaccination and SARS-CoV-2 variants. General observations from the study: With respect to non-spike TCR breadth, vaccine and placebo recipients were similar. It was vaccine recipients, not placebo recipients, who had the higher spike-specific TCR breadth. TCR breadth and depth analyses may have underestimated total T cell responses. Responses of spike-specific T cells (both CD8+ and CD4+) reportedly showed substantial breadth after vaccination.

The junction had 6 bases not matched to a gene; V was cut back by 4 bases and J by 6 bases. The CDR3 runs to 14 residues. Germline lookup yields CDR1 SGDLS and CDR2 YYNGEE. With respect to this clone: Its antigen is unknown.

Produced via immunoSEQ multiplex PCR; TCRdb's table is partial and in-frame only. The sample yields about 350,000 clones, roughly nine tenths seen once. The sequences come from peripheral blood, collected after recovery from COVID-19. The origin of this receptor is a human donor who had recovered from COVID-19. The chain is built from TRBV9 and TRBJ2-2; TRBD1 matches 7 bases. This CDR3 reads CASSLGQSPGELFF. Written as DNA, the CDR3 is TGTGCCAGCAGCTTGGGACAGTCCCCCGGGGAGCTGTTTTTT. The whole variable domain, remainder taken from reference TRBV9 and TRBJ2-2, is DSGVTQTPKHLITATGQRVTLRCSPRSGDLSVYWYQQSLDQGLQFLIQYYNGEERAKGNILERFSAQQFPDLHSELNLSSLELGDSALYFCASSLGQSPGELFFGEGSRLTVL.